This T cell receptor beta chain is drawn from a study of T-cell reconstitution after alpha-beta-depleted transplantation in children. Between the trimmed V and J ends, which lost 2 bases and 4 bases, there was a span of 9 bases. This CDR3 contains 14 residues. Germline V gene sequence: CDR1 SSHAT, CDR2 FNYEAQ (reference sequence). Unique molecular identifiers were used to barcode this TCRbeta library. TCRdb passed the PCR reads through MiXCR, listing each CDR3 protein once. The data show about 870,000 distinct CDR3 sequences, less than 20% seen once. Many counts were recorded for this clonotype. This receptor was taken from a male patient aged 10 to 17 who had a stem cell transplant for acute lymphoblastic leukemia, so the T cells may come from the graft donor. The V and J genes are TRBV7-7 and TRBJ2-1; weak D call: TRBD2 (5 bases). The material sequenced was PBMCs, mostly from graft donor cells, taken 360 days after TCRalphabeta/CD19-depleted stem cell transplant. The DNA for the CDR3 is TGTGCCAGCAGCTTATCGGGAACGTACAATGAGCAGTTCTTC. This sequence encodes CASSLSGTYNEQFF.